This TCR beta chain was observed in a study of blood T cell repertoires in COVID-19. Study background: Spain, Italy and the United States supplied samples that represented acute and convalescent COVID-19. Sources were T cells, B-cell-depleted T cells, or PBMCs; the material itself was cDNA or gDNA.

The germline V gene has CDR1 SGHVS and CDR2 FQNEAQ. This CDR3 has 14 residues. Trimming stripped 5 bases from V and 1 base from J, with 9 bases between. Those who participated ranged in age from about 18 to 89 years and resided in 20 to 25 US areas. Two negative PCRs, clearance, or symptom resolution were required of recovered Cohort 3 donors. Data came from immunoSEQ multiplex PCR; TCRdb stores just in-frame clones and leaves some out. The profile shows some 250,000 clones, around nine tenths of them singletons. The rearrangement links TRBV7-8 to TRBJ1-5, with unresolved D. Input material: PBMCs or T cells enriched from blood (not recorded which). This TCR was sampled from a man between 35 and 55 years old who had recovered from COVID-19. The CDR3 nucleotides read TGTGCCAGCAGCCTAACAGACAGCAATCAGCCCCAGCATTTT. Its translation is CASSLTDSNQPQHF.